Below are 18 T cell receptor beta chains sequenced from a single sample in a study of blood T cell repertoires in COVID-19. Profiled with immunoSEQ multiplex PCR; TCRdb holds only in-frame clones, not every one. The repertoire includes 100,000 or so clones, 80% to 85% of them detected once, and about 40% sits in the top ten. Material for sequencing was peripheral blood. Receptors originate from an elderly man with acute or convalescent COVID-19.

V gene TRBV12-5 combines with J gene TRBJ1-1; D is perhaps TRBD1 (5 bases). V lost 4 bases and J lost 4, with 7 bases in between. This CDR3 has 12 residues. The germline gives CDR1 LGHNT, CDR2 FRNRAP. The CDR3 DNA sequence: TGTGCTAGTGGTTCTGGGGCCACTGAAGCTTTCTTT. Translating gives CASGSGATEAFF.

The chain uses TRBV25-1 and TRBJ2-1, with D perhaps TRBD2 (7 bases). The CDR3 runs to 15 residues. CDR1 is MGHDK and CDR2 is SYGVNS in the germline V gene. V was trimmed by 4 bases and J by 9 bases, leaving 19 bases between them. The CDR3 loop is CASSGDRGGLGEQFF. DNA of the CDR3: TGTGCCAGCAGTGGGGATAGGGGGGGCTTGGGTGAGCAGTTCTTC. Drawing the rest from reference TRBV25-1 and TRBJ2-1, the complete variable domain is EADIYQTPRYLVIGTGKKITLECSQTMGHDKMYWYQQDPGMELHLIHYSYGVNSTEKGDLSSESTVSRIRTEHFPLTLESARPSHTSQYLCASSGDRGGLGEQFFGPGTRLTVL.

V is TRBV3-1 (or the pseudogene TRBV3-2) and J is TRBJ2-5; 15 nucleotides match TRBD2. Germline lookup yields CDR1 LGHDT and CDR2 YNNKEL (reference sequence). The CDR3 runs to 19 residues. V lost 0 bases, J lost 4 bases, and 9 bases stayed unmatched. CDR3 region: CASSQDTGTSGRNRETQYF. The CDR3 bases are TGTGCCAGCAGCCAAGATACGGGGACTAGCGGGAGGAATAGAGAGACCCAGTACTTC.

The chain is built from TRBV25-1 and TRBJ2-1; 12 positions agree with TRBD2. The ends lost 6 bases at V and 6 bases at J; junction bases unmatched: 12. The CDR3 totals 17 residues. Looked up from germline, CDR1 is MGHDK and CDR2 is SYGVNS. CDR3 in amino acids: CASRSMLAGGPLNEQFF. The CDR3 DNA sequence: TGTGCCAGCAGGTCAATGCTAGCGGGAGGGCCACTCAATGAGCAGTTCTTC.

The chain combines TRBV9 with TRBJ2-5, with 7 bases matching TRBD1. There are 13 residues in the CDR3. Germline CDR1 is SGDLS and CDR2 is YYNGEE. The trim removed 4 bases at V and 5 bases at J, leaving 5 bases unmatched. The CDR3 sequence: CASSLTGVETQYF. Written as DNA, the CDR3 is TGTGCCAGCAGCCTTACAGGGGTGGAGACCCAGTACTTC.

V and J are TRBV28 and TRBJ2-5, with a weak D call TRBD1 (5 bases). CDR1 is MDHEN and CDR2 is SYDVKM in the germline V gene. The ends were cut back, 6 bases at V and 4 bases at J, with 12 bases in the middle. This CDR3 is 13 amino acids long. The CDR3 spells CASRLVGRETQYF. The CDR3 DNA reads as TGTGCCAGCAGGCTAGTGGGGCGAGAGACCCAGTACTTC. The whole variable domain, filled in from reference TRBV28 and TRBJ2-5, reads DVKVTQSSRYLVKRTGEKVFLECVQDMDHENMFWYRQDPGLGLRLIYFSYDVKMKEKGDIPEGYSVSREKKERFSLILESASTNQTSMYLCASRLVGRETQYFGPGTRLLVL.

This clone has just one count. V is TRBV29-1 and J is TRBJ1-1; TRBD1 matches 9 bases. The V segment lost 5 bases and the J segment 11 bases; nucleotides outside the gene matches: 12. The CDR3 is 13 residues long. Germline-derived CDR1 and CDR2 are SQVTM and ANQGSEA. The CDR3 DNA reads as TGCAGCGTTACCGACAGGGGGACGTCGGGGGCTTTCTTT. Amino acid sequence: CSVTDRGTSGAFF.

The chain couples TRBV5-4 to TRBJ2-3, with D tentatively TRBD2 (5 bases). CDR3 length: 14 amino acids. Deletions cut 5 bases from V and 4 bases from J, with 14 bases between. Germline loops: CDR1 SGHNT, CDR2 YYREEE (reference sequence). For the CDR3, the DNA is TGTGCCAGCAGTTTTAGCTTCGGGGCAGATACGCAGTATTTT. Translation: CASSFSFGADTQYF.

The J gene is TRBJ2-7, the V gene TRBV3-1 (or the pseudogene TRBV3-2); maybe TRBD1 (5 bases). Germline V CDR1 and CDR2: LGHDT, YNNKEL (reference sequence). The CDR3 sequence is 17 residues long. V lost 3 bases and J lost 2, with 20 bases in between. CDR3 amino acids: CASSHQYQGSSTYEQYF. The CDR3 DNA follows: TGTGCCAGCAGCCACCAATATCAGGGTTCTTCGACCTACGAGCAGTACTTC.

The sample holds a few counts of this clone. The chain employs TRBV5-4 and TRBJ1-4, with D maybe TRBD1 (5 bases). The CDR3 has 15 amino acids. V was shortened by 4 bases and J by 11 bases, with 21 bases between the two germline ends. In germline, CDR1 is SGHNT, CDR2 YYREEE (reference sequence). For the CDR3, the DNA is TGTGCCAGCAGCCTGCCCGGGACGGGAGAAGGGAAACTGTTTTTT. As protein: CASSLPGTGEGKLFF.

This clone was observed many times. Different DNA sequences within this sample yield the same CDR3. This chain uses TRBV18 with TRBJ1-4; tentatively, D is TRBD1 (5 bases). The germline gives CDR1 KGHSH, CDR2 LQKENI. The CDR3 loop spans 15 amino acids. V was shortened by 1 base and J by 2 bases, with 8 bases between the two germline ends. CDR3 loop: CASSPLQGTNEKLFF. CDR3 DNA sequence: TGTGCCAGCTCACCACTGCAGGGCACTAATGAAAAACTGTTTTTT.

This CDR3 is CASSPSIAGGAETQYF. In DNA form, the CDR3 reads TGTGCCAGCAGCCCTTCAATAGCGGGAGGTGCGGAGACCCAGTACTTC. The chain joins TRBV3-1 (or the pseudogene TRBV3-2) to TRBJ2-5; 10 bases align to TRBD2. This CDR3 has 16 amino acids. The ends lost 4 bases at V and 5 bases at J; junction bases unmatched: 10. In germline, CDR1 is LGHDT, CDR2 YNNKEL (reference sequence).

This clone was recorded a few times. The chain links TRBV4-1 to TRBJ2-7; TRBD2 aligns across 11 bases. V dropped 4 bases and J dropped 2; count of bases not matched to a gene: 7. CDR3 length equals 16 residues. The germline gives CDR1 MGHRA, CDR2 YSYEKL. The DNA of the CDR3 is TGCGCCAGCAGCCTTACCGGGACTAGCGGCGCCTACGAGCAGTACTTC. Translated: CASSLTGTSGAYEQYF.

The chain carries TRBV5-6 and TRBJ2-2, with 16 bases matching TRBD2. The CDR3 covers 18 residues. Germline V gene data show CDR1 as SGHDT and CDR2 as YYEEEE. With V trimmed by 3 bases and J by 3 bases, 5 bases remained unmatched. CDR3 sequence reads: CASSWGLAGGLDTGELFF. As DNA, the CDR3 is TGTGCCAGCAGCTGGGGACTAGCGGGAGGGCTGGACACCGGGGAGCTGTTTTTT.

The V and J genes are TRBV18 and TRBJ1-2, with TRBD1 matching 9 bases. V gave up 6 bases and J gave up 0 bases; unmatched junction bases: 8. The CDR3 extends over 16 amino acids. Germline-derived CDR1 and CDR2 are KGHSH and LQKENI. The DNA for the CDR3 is TGTGCCAGCTCCACAGGGGGCCCACTTTCTAACTATGGCTACACCTTC. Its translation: CASSTGGPLSNYGYTF.

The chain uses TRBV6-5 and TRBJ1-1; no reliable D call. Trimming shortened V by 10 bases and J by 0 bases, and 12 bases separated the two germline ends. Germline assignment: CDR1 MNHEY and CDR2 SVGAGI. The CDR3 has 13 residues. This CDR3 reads CATKRSVNTEAFF. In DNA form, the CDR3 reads TGTGCCACCAAGCGGTCGGTGAACACTGAAGCTTTCTTT.

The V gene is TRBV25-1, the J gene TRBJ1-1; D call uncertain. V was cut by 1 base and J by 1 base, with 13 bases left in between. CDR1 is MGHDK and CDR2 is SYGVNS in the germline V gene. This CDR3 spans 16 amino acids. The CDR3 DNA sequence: TGTGCCAGCAGTGAATCGGGTGGCGGTTGGAACACTGAAGCTTTCTTT. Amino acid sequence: CASSESGGGWNTEAFF.

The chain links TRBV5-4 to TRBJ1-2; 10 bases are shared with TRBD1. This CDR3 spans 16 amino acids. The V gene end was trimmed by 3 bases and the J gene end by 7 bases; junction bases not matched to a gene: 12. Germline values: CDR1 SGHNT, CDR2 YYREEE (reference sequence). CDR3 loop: CASSSPRDRGTIGYTF. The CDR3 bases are TGTGCCAGCAGCTCGCCCCGGGACAGGGGTACGATTGGCTACACCTTC.